The sequence of this T cell receptor (beta chain) was determined in a study of neurological immune-mediated disorders. This clonotype was picked up many times. Every sequencing run generated in excess of 170 million TCR-beta sequences. These sequences covered 15-18 subjects. Each CDR3 protein gets one entry after TCRdb re-called the 5' RACE reads with MiXCR. The sample records about 35,000 distinct CDR3 sequences, approximately 4.2% being singletons. This CDR3 comprises 14 residues. Germline V CDR1 and CDR2: SGDLS, YYNGEE. V dropped 0 bases and J dropped 10; count of bases not matched to a gene: 9. J is TRBJ2-7 and V is TRBV9, with 8 bases identical to TRBD1. This TCR derives from a man aged 30 to 45 with multiple sclerosis. What was sequenced was PBMCs. Here the CDR3 DNA reads TGTGCCAGCAGCGTAGTATCCCAGGGGGCGCGTCAGTACTTC. It codes for CASSVVSQGARQYF.